This TCR beta chain derives from a study of T-cell memory formation after mild COVID-19. Constant-segment primers served in 5'RACE that generated TCR alpha and TCR beta cDNA libraries bearing sample barcodes and UMIs. One entry per CDR3 protein, called by TCRdb with MiXCR from the 5' RACE reads. The sample has around 320,000 distinct CDR3 sequences, 28% seen once. Points on this clonotype: Its antigen is unknown.

The CDR3 extends over 17 amino acids. Trimming pared 6 bases from V and 0 bases from J, leaving 18 bases between. Germline values: CDR1 MNHEY, CDR2 SVGEGT. Study-wide findings and caveats: That cross-reactive memory joined was suggested by some responding clones appearing in pre-infection memory. Balance between CD4 and CD8 was seen in clones contracting day 15 to 85, and a CD4+ lean was seen in later expanders. Those CD4+ clones that contracted were mainly in CM and EM (CD8+ ones in EMRA).

The rearrangement uses TRBV6-2 or TRBV6-3 and TRBJ2-1, with a tentative D call TRBD2 (6 bases). The source is an adult woman who had mild COVID-19 (a few samples of this study predate the infection). Cell type and time point are not known. The sequenced sample was PBMCs or a T cell subset sorted from them (not recorded which). The CDR3 DNA is TGTGCCAGCAGGACAGTAACGGACGGGAGCTCCTACAATGAGCAGTTCTTC. This sequence encodes CASRTVTDGSSYNEQFF.